Sequencing of this T cell receptor beta chain was carried out in a study of blood T cell repertoires in COVID-19. Living in roughly 23 US areas, the participants were between roughly 18 and 90 years of age. This clone was recorded only once. Trimming took 0 bases from V and 5 from J, leaving 6 bases between them. The CDR3 has 14 residues. In germline, CDR1 is SGHRS, CDR2 YFSETQ. Sequencing used immunoSEQ multiplex PCR; TCRdb keeps in-frame clones, though not all of them. The data hold 200,000 to 250,000 clones, with approximately 80% observed a single time. The source is a man younger than 45 with acute COVID-19. This chain uses TRBV5-1 with TRBJ1-6; no definite D call. Material for sequencing was PBMCs or T cells enriched from blood (not recorded which). CDR3 sequence reads: CASSLAPNNSPLHF. In DNA form, the CDR3 reads TGCGCCAGCAGCTTGGCTCCTAATAATTCACCCCTCCACTTT.